A selection of T cell receptor beta chains follows, all from one sample in a study of blood T cell repertoires in COVID-19. The method was immunoSEQ multiplex PCR; TCRdb's version includes in-frame clones alone and lacks a portion of them. The data hold a few hundred thousand clones, with roughly 90% observed a single time. Sequencing was carried out using PBMCs or T cells enriched from blood (not recorded which). The receptors here all came from a woman aged 18-30 years with acute COVID-19. CDR3s include the opening cysteine and the closing phenylalanine or tryptophan. The order of the fields is J gene, clone size, D gene, V gene, CDR3 protein, CDR3 DNA. A D gene is named only where the DNA matches it firmly. Size is stated for part of the rows, as once, few or many counts, or as a class when the clone is expanded.

J gene: TRBJ1-2
clone size: once
D gene: TRBD1
V gene: TRBV5-1
CDR3 protein: CASSLNPTGGAGGYTF
CDR3 DNA: TGCGCCAGCAGCTTGAACCCGACAGGGGGCGCGGGGGGCTACACCTTC

J gene: TRBJ2-2
clone size: -
D gene: -
V gene: TRBV24-1
CDR3 protein: CATSDFTGSTGELFF
CDR3 DNA: TGTGCCACCAGTGATTTTACCGGTTCCACCGGGGAGCTGTTTTTT

J gene: TRBJ1-1
clone size: -
D gene: TRBD1
V gene: TRBV27
CDR3 protein: CASRTGTGEAFF
CDR3 DNA: TGTGCCAGCAGGACAGGGACGGGTGAAGCTTTCTTT

J gene: TRBJ2-6
clone size: -
D gene: -
V gene: TRBV11-2
CDR3 protein: CASSWAGSGANVLTF
CDR3 DNA: TGTGCCAGCAGTTGGGCGGGGTCTGGGGCCAACGTCCTGACTTTC

J gene: TRBJ2-7
clone size: -
D gene: -
V gene: TRBV5-1
CDR3 protein: CASSLGAEQYF
CDR3 DNA: TGCGCCAGCAGCTTAGGGGCCGAGCAGTACTTC

J gene: TRBJ2-1
clone size: few
D gene: -
V gene: TRBV27
CDR3 protein: CASSQGQISYNEQFF
CDR3 DNA: TGTGCCAGCAGCCAAGGACAGATCTCCTACAATGAGCAGTTCTTC

J gene: TRBJ1-2
clone size: once
D gene: -
V gene: TRBV5-8
CDR3 protein: CASSKVFGAEGGYTF
CDR3 DNA: TGTGCCAGCAGCAAGGTTTTCGGGGCGGAGGGTGGCTACACCTTC

J gene: TRBJ2-1
clone size: -
D gene: TRBD2
V gene: TRBV5-1
CDR3 protein: CASSLTGGRRNEQFF
CDR3 DNA: TGCGCCAGCAGCCTAACGGGGGGGCGTAGGAATGAGCAGTTCTTC

J gene: TRBJ2-7
clone size: -
D gene: -
V gene: TRBV5-1
CDR3 protein: CASSFGRGSSYEQYF
CDR3 DNA: TGCGCCAGCAGTTTTGGACGGGGTTCCTCCTACGAGCAGTACTTC

J gene: TRBJ1-2
clone size: -
D gene: -
V gene: TRBV27
CDR3 protein: CASSLSIYRANYGYTF
CDR3 DNA: TGTGCCAGCAGTTTATCGATTTACAGGGCGAACTATGGCTACACCTTC

J gene: TRBJ1-4
clone size: -
D gene: -
V gene: TRBV7-2
CDR3 protein: CASSPRQGVKLFF
CDR3 DNA: TGTGCCAGCAGCCCCCGTCAGGGTGTGAAACTGTTTTTT

J gene: TRBJ2-1
clone size: -
D gene: -
V gene: TRBV23-1
CDR3 protein: CASRLGIWRDEQFF
CDR3 DNA: TGCGCCAGCCGTTTAGGGATCTGGAGGGATGAGCAGTTCTTC

J gene: TRBJ2-3
clone size: -
D gene: -
V gene: TRBV5-1
CDR3 protein: CASSLDKTVTDTQYF
CDR3 DNA: TGCGCCAGCAGCTTGGATAAGACAGTCACAGATACGCAGTATTTT

J gene: TRBJ2-3
clone size: -
D gene: TRBD1
V gene: TRBV10-1
CDR3 protein: CASSAGTGWAQYF
CDR3 DNA: TGCGCCAGCAGTGCCGGGACAGGGTGGGCGCAGTATTTT

J gene: TRBJ2-1
clone size: -
D gene: -
V gene: TRBV3-1/TRBV3-2
CDR3 protein: CASSQGASLYNEQFF
CDR3 DNA: TGTGCCAGCAGCCAAGGGGCTAGCCTTTACAATGAGCAGTTCTTC

J gene: TRBJ2-5
clone size: -
D gene: -
V gene: TRBV19
CDR3 protein: CASNPTRKETQYF
CDR3 DNA: TGTGCCAGTAACCCAACTCGCAAAGAGACCCAGTACTTC

J gene: TRBJ2-1
clone size: -
D gene: -
V gene: TRBV25-1
CDR3 protein: CASSALSGTFFDEQFF
CDR3 DNA: TGTGCCAGCTCAGCTTTATCGGGGACTTTCTTCGATGAGCAGTTCTTC

J gene: TRBJ2-7
clone size: -
D gene: TRBD1
V gene: TRBV5-1
CDR3 protein: CASSLYPLFLPRLRDRGQYEQYF
CDR3 DNA: TGCGCCAGCAGCTTGTACCCACTGTTCTTACCCCGTCTAAGGGACAGGGGGCAGTACGAGCAGTACTTC

J gene: TRBJ2-5
clone size: -
D gene: TRBD2
V gene: TRBV7-2
CDR3 protein: CASSLMSGSSGETQYF
CDR3 DNA: TGTGCCAGCAGCTTAATGAGCGGGAGTTCAGGAGAGACCCAGTACTTC

J gene: TRBJ2-7
clone size: -
D gene: TRBD1
V gene: TRBV2
CDR3 protein: CASSRQPGQGAHEQYF
CDR3 DNA: TGTGCCAGCAGCCGCCAACCGGGACAGGGGGCCCACGAGCAGTACTTC

J gene: TRBJ2-1
clone size: once
D gene: TRBD2
V gene: TRBV9
CDR3 protein: CASSVRPGLAGGVRNEQFF
CDR3 DNA: TGTGCCAGCAGCGTTAGACCGGGACTAGCGGGAGGAGTAAGGAATGAGCAGTTCTTC

J gene: TRBJ1-6
clone size: -
D gene: -
V gene: TRBV11-2
CDR3 protein: CASSLETGPNNNSPLHF
CDR3 DNA: TGTGCCAGCAGCTTAGAGACAGGTCCAAATAATAATTCACCCCTCCACTTT

J gene: TRBJ1-5
clone size: -
D gene: -
V gene: TRBV27
CDR3 protein: CASSRGSNQPQHF
CDR3 DNA: TGTGCCAGCAGTAGGGGGAGCAATCAGCCCCAGCATTTT

J gene: TRBJ1-2
clone size: -
D gene: TRBD1
V gene: TRBV3-1/TRBV3-2
CDR3 protein: CASSHGTGGVGYGYTF
CDR3 DNA: TGTGCCAGCAGCCACGGGACAGGGGGCGTTGGCTATGGCTACACCTTC

J gene: TRBJ2-5
clone size: -
D gene: -
V gene: TRBV27
CDR3 protein: CASSSPLGAGETQYF
CDR3 DNA: TGTGCCAGCAGTTCACCCCTGGGGGCTGGGGAGACCCAGTACTTC

J gene: TRBJ2-2
clone size: -
D gene: -
V gene: TRBV28
CDR3 protein: CASSRLGTGELFF
CDR3 DNA: TGTGCCAGCAGCCGACTCGGCACCGGGGAGCTGTTTTTT

J gene: TRBJ2-1
clone size: -
D gene: -
V gene: TRBV19
CDR3 protein: CASSPYGVGYNEQFF
CDR3 DNA: TGTGCCAGTAGTCCCTACGGGGTCGGCTACAATGAGCAGTTCTTC